The 32 T cell receptor beta chains reported below all come from one sample, sequenced in a study of PD-L1 blockade in urothelial cancer. Profiling relied on immunoSEQ multiplex PCR, and the TCRdb table lists in-frame clones only, not all of them. The sample lists tens of thousands of clones; less than 90% were seen once. Time point described: pretreatment peripheral blood. The sample was PBMCs, taken around atezolizumab (anti-PD-L1) treatment. These receptors came from a man in his 60s with urothelial cancer.

The gene calls are TRBV19 and TRBJ1-4; 11 nucleotides match TRBD1. Germline loops: CDR1 LNHDA, CDR2 SQIVND (reference sequence). The CDR3 consists of 14 residues. The junction had 2 bases not matched to a gene; V was cut back by 5 bases and J by 6 bases. The CDR3 nucleotides are TGTGCCAGTAGTCCGGGACAGGGGGATGAAAAACTGTTTTTT. Amino acid sequence: CASSPGQGDEKLFF.

The chain carries TRBV2 and TRBJ1-3; 7 nucleotides line up with TRBD1. The ends lost 4 bases at V and 0 bases at J; junction bases unmatched: 3. The CDR3 has 15 amino acids. The germline CDR1 and CDR2 sequences are SNHLY and FYNNEI. CDR3 loop: CASSVGQFSGNTIYF. CDR3 coding DNA: TGTGCCAGCAGTGTGGGACAGTTCTCTGGAAACACCATATATTTT. Full variable domain (missing parts from reference TRBV2 and TRBJ1-3): EPEVTQTPSHQVTQMGQEVILRCVPISNHLYFYWYRQILGQKVEFLVSFYNNEISEKSEIFDDQFSVERPDGSNFTLKIRSTKLEDSAMYFCASSVGQFSGNTIYFGEGSWLTVV.

This chain links TRBV5-1 with TRBJ1-1; D unclear. Germline V gene lookup returns CDR1 SGHRS and CDR2 YFSETQ. The CDR3 length is 13 residues. V lost 0 bases to trimming and J lost 4 bases, with 7 bases between them. The CDR3 DNA sequence: TGCGCCAGCAGCTTGGTGGGCCCCACTGAAGCTTTCTTT. Protein product: CASSLVGPTEAFF.

The gene calls are TRBV28 and TRBJ1-2; possibly TRBD1 for D (5 bases). Germline CDR1 is MDHEN and CDR2 is SYDVKM. CDR3 length: 12 residues. Trimming took 6 bases from V and 7 from J, leaving 12 bases between them. The DNA for the CDR3 is TGTGCCAGCAGGCCGAACCAGGGTGGCTACACCTTC. Residues: CASRPNQGGYTF.

This chain links TRBV19 with TRBJ1-6; 8 positions match TRBD1. The CDR3 is 16 amino acids. CDR1 is LNHDA, CDR2 SQIVND, per germline (reference sequence). Losses at the gene ends were 4 bases for V and 0 bases for J; bases not matched to a gene: 2. Here the CDR3 DNA reads TGTGCCAGTAGTACTACAGGGGGCTCCTATAATTCACCCCTCCACTTT. It codes for CASSTTGGSYNSPLHF.

This clone was counted a single time. The chain combines TRBV19 with TRBJ2-7; D might be TRBD1 (6 bases). Trimming cost V 3 bases and J 4 bases, with 16 bases left between them. Per the germline V gene, CDR1 is LNHDA and CDR2 is SQIVND (reference sequence). The CDR3 covers 15 residues. The CDR3: CASSINPGQVYEQYF. In DNA form, the CDR3 reads TGTGCCAGTAGTATCAATCCGGGACAAGTTTACGAGCAGTACTTC.

This clone showed up just a few times. The chain links TRBV7-8 to TRBJ2-2, with 9 nucleotides matching TRBD2. After removal of 0 bases from V and 7 bases from J, the junction contained 3 bases not matched to a gene. From germline, CDR1 is SGHVS and CDR2 FQNEAQ. The CDR3 consists of 15 residues. The CDR3: CASSLAAGGGGELFF. DNA for the CDR3: TGTGCCAGCAGCTTAGCTGCGGGAGGGGGCGGGGAGCTGTTTTTT.

The chain combines TRBV5-1 with TRBJ1-3; no clear D gene. Germline V CDR1 and CDR2: SGHRS, YFSETQ. V lost 0 bases and J lost 3, with 10 bases in between. This CDR3 contains 15 residues. CDR3 DNA: TGCGCCAGCAGCTTGGCTTCCTACGGTGGAAACACCATATATTTT. Its translation is CASSLASYGGNTIYF.

In this sample, this clone is large (0.1 to 1%). The chain combines TRBV16 with TRBJ1-5; D gene uncertain. Germline V gene sequence: CDR1 KGHSY, CDR2 FQNENV. Trimming took 8 bases from V and 0 from J, leaving 8 bases between them. The CDR3 extends over 13 amino acids. DNA of the CDR3: TGTGCCAGCGAAGGAGATAGCAATCAGCCCCAGCATTTT. Protein sequence: CASEGDSNQPQHF. Drawing the rest from reference TRBV16 and TRBJ1-5, the complete variable domain is GEEVAQTPKHLVRGEGQKAKLYCAPIKGHSYVFWYQQVLKNEFKFLISFQNENVFDETGMPKERFSAKCLPNSPCSLEIQATKLEDSAVYFCASEGDSNQPQHFGDGTRLSIL.

This clone was seen a single time. The V call is TRBV5-1, the J call TRBJ2-7, with 7 bases fitting TRBD2. With V trimmed by 2 bases and J by 2 bases, 1 base remained unmatched. CDR1 is SGHRS, CDR2 YFSETQ, per germline. The CDR3 runs to 13 residues. CDR3: CASSLAGTYEQYF. CDR3 nucleotide sequence: TGCGCCAGCAGCTTAGCGGGAACCTACGAGCAGTACTTC. The full variable domain, completed using reference TRBV5-1 and TRBJ2-7, is KAGVTQTPRYLIKTRGQQVTLSCSPISGHRSVSWYQQTPGQGLQFLFEYFSETQRNKGNFPGRFSGRQFSNSRSEMNVSTLELGDSALYLCASSLAGTYEQYFGPGTRLTVT.

Only one count was recorded for this clone. This chain joins TRBV10-3 and TRBJ2-3, with TRBD2 matching 8 bases. The length of the CDR3 is 14 residues. Germline CDR1 and CDR2: ENHRY and SYGVKD. With V trimmed by 7 bases and J by 2 bases, 5 bases remained unmatched. For the CDR3, the DNA is TGTGCCATCAATGGAGCGGGAGTCACAGATACGCAGTATTTT. It translates to CAINGAGVTDTQYF.

The chain is built from TRBV27 and TRBJ2-3, with 9 bases lining up with TRBD2. The CDR3 totals 16 residues. Germline V lookup: CDR1 MNHEY, CDR2 SMNVEV (reference sequence). J gave up 3 bases and V 4 bases, and 8 bases lay outside the gene matches. CDR3 sequence: CASSWGGRARTDTQYF. For the CDR3, the DNA is TGTGCCAGCAGTTGGGGCGGGAGGGCCCGGACAGATACGCAGTATTTT.

J is TRBJ2-7 and V is TRBV6-5; D is uncertain. The CDR3 contains 13 residues. In germline, CDR1 is MNHEY, CDR2 SVGAGI. V gave up 2 bases and J gave up 3 bases, with 8 bases separating them. The CDR3 here is CASSYQAGYEQYF. In DNA, the CDR3 is TGTGCCAGCAGTTACCAGGCCGGCTACGAGCAGTACTTC.

This sequence joins TRBV6-1 and TRBJ1-3; possible D gene TRBD1, 5 bases. Germline-derived CDR1 and CDR2 are MNHNS and SASEGT. The germline V and J ends were trimmed by 7 bases and 0 bases, with 13 bases remaining between them. This CDR3 comprises 15 residues. For the CDR3, the DNA is TGTGCCAGCACCCTAGACAGTTACTCTGGAAACACCATATATTTT. As protein: CASTLDSYSGNTIYF.

Only a few counts were recorded for this clone. The junction shows a germline mismatch at one end, possibly a read error. The CDR3 sequence is CGWKGLAGGRQRDTQYF. As DNA, the CDR3 is TGTGGCTGGAAGGGACTAGCGGGGGGCAGACAAAGAGATACGCAGTATTTT. This rearrangement joins TRBV30 to TRBJ2-3; TRBD2 aligns across 15 bases. The CDR3 has 17 amino acids. Germline-derived CDR1 and CDR2 are GTSNPN and SVGIG (reference sequence).

The rearrangement links TRBV5-1 to TRBJ2-3; 10 positions match TRBD2. The CDR3 runs to 15 residues. Germline values: CDR1 SGHRS, CDR2 YFSETQ. Trimming took 2 bases from V and 4 from J; bases not matched to a gene: 4. As DNA, the CDR3 is TGCGCCAGCAGCTTAATAGCGGGAGGAGCAGATACGCAGTATTTT. Encoded protein: CASSLIAGGADTQYF.

V usage is TRBV7-2 and J usage is TRBJ2-1, with 9 bases matching TRBD2. The CDR3 totals 15 residues. Germline V gene sequence: CDR1 SGHTA, CDR2 FQGNSA. V shed 5 bases, J shed 4 bases, and the junction held 6 bases outside the gene matches. The CDR3 DNA is TGTGCCAGCAGCAAAGAGGCGGGAGGGTACAATGAGCAGTTCTTC. This codes for CASSKEAGGYNEQFF.

V is TRBV5-4 and J is TRBJ2-2; 8 positions match TRBD1. The ends lost 1 base at V and 4 bases at J; junction bases unmatched: 9. The germline V gene encodes CDR1 SGHNT and CDR2 YYREEE (reference sequence). CDR3 size: 17 residues. CDR3 in DNA: TGTGCCAGCAGCTTGTCCGCAGGGGGCCGTCGCACCGGGGAGCTGTTTTTT. It specifies CASSLSAGGRRTGELFF.

The chain has TRBV5-1 and TRBJ2-2; 10 nucleotides match TRBD2. The CDR3 totals 15 residues. With 4 bases clipped from V and 4 bases from J, the junction kept 4 bases outside the gene matches. CDR1 is SGHRS and CDR2 is YFSETQ in the germline V gene. In DNA, the CDR3 is TGCGCCAGCAGCCCTAGCGGGAGTGGCACCGGGGAGCTGTTTTTT. Its translation is CASSPSGSGTGELFF.

The chain recombines TRBV11-3 with TRBJ2-1; 13 nucleotides align to TRBD2. With V trimmed by 5 bases and J by 5 bases, 6 bases remained unmatched. The V gene's germline CDR1 is SGHNT and CDR2 YENEEA. The CDR3 loop spans 16 amino acids. The chain's CDR3 is CASSLIGTSGNNEQFF. The DNA for the CDR3 is TGTGCCAGCAGCCTCATCGGGACTAGCGGGAACAATGAGCAGTTCTTC.

The V and J genes are TRBV5-1 and TRBJ2-3; no firm D call. Trimming pared 4 bases from V and 3 bases from J, leaving 6 bases between. The CDR3 covers 12 residues. CDR1 is SGHRS and CDR2 is YFSETQ in the germline V gene. DNA for the CDR3: TGCGCCAGCAGCGAAGAGACAGATACGCAGTATTTT. Translated, it gives CASSEETDTQYF.

The chain is built from TRBV5-6 and TRBJ1-5; 11 nucleotides match TRBD1. The CDR3 length is 15 residues. Looked up from germline, CDR1 is SGHDT and CDR2 is YYEEEE. After removal of 3 bases from V and 6 bases from J, the junction contained 5 bases not matched to a gene. The CDR3 protein is CASSWGQGVAQPQHF. Written as DNA, the CDR3 is TGTGCCAGCAGCTGGGGACAGGGGGTTGCTCAGCCCCAGCATTTT.

The chain has TRBV5-6 and TRBJ1-6; tentative D call: TRBD1 (5 bases). V was clipped by 0 bases and J by 9 bases, with 13 bases between them. The CDR3 loop spans 15 amino acids. CDR1 SGHDT and CDR2 YYEEEE come from the germline V gene. CDR3 nucleotides: TGTGCCAGCAGCTTGGAGGGGTTGGGGGGTTCACCCCTCCACTTT. Translated: CASSLEGLGGSPLHF.

The chain links TRBV19 to TRBJ1-1; D gene uncertain. The germline gives CDR1 LNHDA, CDR2 SQIVND (reference sequence). Trimming took 7 bases from V and 0 from J, leaving 9 bases between them. This CDR3 region has 13 residues. The CDR3 coding sequence is TGTGCCAGTAAAAATCAGATGAACACTGAAGCTTTCTTT. This codes for CASKNQMNTEAFF.

This chain links TRBV25-1 with TRBJ1-1; unclear D gene. CDR1 is MGHDK, CDR2 SYGVNS, per germline. The V end was cut by 10 bases, the J end by 4 bases, with 13 bases between. The CDR3 loop spans 12 amino acids. The CDR3 coding sequence is TGTGCCAAGGACCGGGGAGGCACTGAAGCTTTCTTT. Its protein is CAKDRGGTEAFF. Complete variable domain (other parts from reference TRBV25-1 and TRBJ1-1): EADIYQTPRYLVIGTGKKITLECSQTMGHDKMYWYQQDPGMELHLIHYSYGVNSTEKGDLSSESTVSRIRTEHFPLTLESARPSHTSQYLCAKDRGGTEAFFGQGTRLTVV.

The chain links TRBV4-3 to TRBJ2-1; 7 positions agree with TRBD1. The CDR3 sequence is 14 residues long. V gave up 2 bases and J gave up 9 bases; unmatched junction bases: 7. Germline CDR1 and CDR2: LGHNA and YSLEER. The CDR3 DNA reads as TGCGCCAGCAGCCAACAGACAGACAGGGCTGAGCAGTTCTTC. It translates to CASSQQTDRAEQFF.

The V call is TRBV11-3, the J call TRBJ2-7, with 7 bases fitting TRBD1. V was clipped by 1 base and J by 0 bases; unmatched bases: 3. The CDR3 consists of 15 residues. Germline CDR1 and CDR2: SGHNT and YENEEA. The CDR3: CASSLVGQNSYEQYF. CDR3 DNA: TGTGCCAGCAGCTTAGTGGGACAGAACTCCTACGAGCAGTACTTC.

This chain uses TRBV9 with TRBJ2-3; 7 positions agree with TRBD1. This CDR3 contains 15 residues. The V gene's germline CDR1 is SGDLS and CDR2 YYNGEE. The V gene end was trimmed by 6 bases and the J gene end by 0 bases; junction bases not matched to a gene: 7. The CDR3 is CASTRWGQSTDTQYF. CDR3 nucleotides: TGTGCCAGCACTCGTTGGGGACAGAGCACAGATACGCAGTATTTT.

The chain is built from TRBV7-9 and TRBJ2-1; D possibly corresponds to TRBD1 (6 bases). Germline lookup yields CDR1 SEHNR and CDR2 FQNEAQ (reference sequence). V dropped 6 bases and J dropped 7 bases, with 10 bases sitting between them. This CDR3 spans 12 amino acids. The CDR3 sequence: CASSTTGNEQFF. The CDR3 DNA follows: TGTGCCAGCAGTACTACAGGGAATGAGCAGTTCTTC.

A few counts support this clone. V and J are TRBV6-1 and TRBJ1-1; 11 bases match TRBD1. With 11 bases clipped from V and 0 bases from J, the junction kept 2 bases outside the gene matches. The CDR3 spans 13 residues. Germline assignment: CDR1 MNHNS and CDR2 SASEGT. The CDR3 loop reads CAGQGAMNTEAFF. The DNA for the CDR3 is TGTGCCGGACAGGGGGCGATGAACACTGAAGCTTTCTTT.

The V gene is TRBV9, the J gene TRBJ2-3; 8 bases line up with TRBD2. In germline, CDR1 is SGDLS, CDR2 YYNGEE. The CDR3 covers 16 residues. The trim removed 2 bases at V and 0 bases at J, leaving 5 bases unmatched. The CDR3 spells CASSVLAGGSTDTQYF. The CDR3 DNA reads TGTGCCAGCAGCGTTCTGGCGGGGGGTAGCACAGATACGCAGTATTTT. The full variable domain, in which reference TRBV9 and TRBJ2-3 provide the parts outside the CDR3, is DSGVTQTPKHLITATGQRVTLRCSPRSGDLSVYWYQQSLDQGLQFLIQYYNGEERAKGNILERFSAQQFPDLHSELNLSSLELGDSALYFCASSVLAGGSTDTQYFGPGTRLTVL.

V gene TRBV6-5 combines with J gene TRBJ2-1; TRBD2 agrees at 8 bases. Germline-derived CDR1 and CDR2 are MNHEY and SVGAGI. Losses at the gene ends were 0 bases for V and 5 bases for J; bases not matched to a gene: 6. The CDR3 is 16 amino acids. The chain's CDR3 is CASSYSNSGINNEQFF. Here the CDR3 DNA reads TGTGCCAGCAGTTACTCGAATAGCGGGATAAACAATGAGCAGTTCTTC.